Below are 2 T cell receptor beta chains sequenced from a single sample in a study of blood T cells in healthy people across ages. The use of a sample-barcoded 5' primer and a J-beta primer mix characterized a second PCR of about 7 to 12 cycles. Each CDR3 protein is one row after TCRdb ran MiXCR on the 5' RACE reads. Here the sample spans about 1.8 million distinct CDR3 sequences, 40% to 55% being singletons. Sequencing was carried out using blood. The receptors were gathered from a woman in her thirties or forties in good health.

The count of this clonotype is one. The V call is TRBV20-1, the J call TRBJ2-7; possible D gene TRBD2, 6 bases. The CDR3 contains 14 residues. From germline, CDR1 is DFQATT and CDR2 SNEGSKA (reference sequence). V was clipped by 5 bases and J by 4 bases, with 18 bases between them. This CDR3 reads CSAGDTIREYEQYF. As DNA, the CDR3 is TGCAGTGCTGGGGATACTATACGGGAGTACGAGCAGTACTTC.

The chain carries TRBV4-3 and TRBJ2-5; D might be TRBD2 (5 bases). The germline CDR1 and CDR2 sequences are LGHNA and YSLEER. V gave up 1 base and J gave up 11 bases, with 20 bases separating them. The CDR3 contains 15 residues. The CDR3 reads CASSQAWEKEYKQYF. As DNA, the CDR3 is TGCGCCAGCAGCCAAGCCTGGGAGAAGGAGTACAAGCAGTACTTC.